The rows below give T cell receptor beta chains drawn from one sample of a study of blood T cell repertoires in COVID-19. This table comes from immunoSEQ multiplex PCR, and its TCRdb copy is limited to in-frame clones, with some not included. The data hold 45,000 to 50,000 clones, with approximately 87% observed a single time. The sequenced material came from peripheral blood. Receptors originate from a woman in her sixties or seventies with acute or convalescent COVID-19. Both conserved end residues are part of each CDR3. D genes are given only for firm matches. Clone size is shown for a subset of rows, as once, few, many or a class of expanded clone.

clone size	D gene	V gene	J gene	CDR3 length	CDR3 protein	CDR3 DNA
-	-	TRBV6-5	TRBJ2-7	11	CASEQDYEQYF	TGTGCCAGCGAACAGGACTACGAGCAGTACTTC
-	-	TRBV4-2	TRBJ1-2	14	CASSQDLGQAGYTF	TGTGCCAGCAGCCAAGATTTGGGGCAGGCAGGCTACACCTTC
-	TRBD2	TRBV6-5	TRBJ2-5	16	CASSFGLAGVWETQYF	TGTGCCAGCAGTTTCGGACTAGCGGGGGTCTGGGAGACCCAGTACTTC
-	-	TRBV5-1	TRBJ1-1	14	CASSLEAGRAEAFF	TGCGCCAGCAGCTTGGAAGCAGGGAGGGCTGAAGCTTTCTTT
-	-	TRBV12-3/TRBV12-4	TRBJ1-2	12	CATNRAVPGYTF	TGTGCCACGAACAGGGCAGTTCCCGGCTACACCTTC
-	TRBD1	TRBV18	TRBJ2-6	19	CASSPGTGKALSGANVLTF	TGTGCCAGCTCACCAGGGACAGGGAAAGCCCTCTCTGGGGCCAACGTCCTGACTTTC
-	-	TRBV14	TRBJ1-6	16	CASSQAGGVNNSPLHF	TGTGCCAGCAGCCAAGCGGGGGGGGTTAATAATTCACCCCTCCACTTT
-	TRBD1	TRBV19	TRBJ2-1	14	CASRPGTGYNEQFF	TGTGCCAGTAGGCCCGGGACAGGTTACAATGAGCAGTTCTTC
-	-	TRBV25-1	TRBJ2-5	15	CASSESRGIQETQYF	TGTGCCAGCAGTGAATCTCGCGGGATACAAGAGACCCAGTACTTC
-	-	TRBV3-1/TRBV3-2	TRBJ2-2	12	CASSLETGELFF	TGTGCCAGCAGCCTGGAGACCGGGGAGCTGTTTTTT
-	TRBD1	TRBV11-3	TRBJ2-2	15	CASSPGQGGTGELFF	TGTGCCAGCAGCCCGGGACAGGGGGGAACCGGGGAGCTGTTTTTT
-	TRBD2	TRBV27	TRBJ2-7	14	CASRWTSGSYEQYF	TGTGCCAGCAGGTGGACTAGCGGGAGTTACGAGCAGTACTTC
once	-	TRBV9	TRBJ1-2	15	CASSVARQGKEGYTF	TGTGCCAGCAGCGTAGCTCGGCAGGGTAAGGAGGGCTACACCTTC
-	TRBD2	TRBV10-3	TRBJ2-1	13	CAISEGGGDEQFF	TGTGCCATCAGTGAAGGCGGGGGTGATGAGCAGTTCTTC
-	-	TRBV5-1	TRBJ1-3	16	CASTTTSISAGNTIYF	TGCGCCAGCACCACGACATCTATCTCTGCGGGAAACACCATATATTTT
-	-	TRBV7-2	TRBJ1-2	14	CASSSSGRNYGYTF	TGTGCCAGCAGCTCCTCGGGGAGAAACTATGGCTACACCTTC
few	TRBD1	TRBV2	TRBJ2-2	13	CASRQGAAGELFF	TGTGCCAGTAGACAGGGGGCGGCCGGGGAGCTGTTTTTT
-	-	TRBV29-1	TRBJ2-3	14	CSVDGERSGDTQYF	TGCAGCGTTGATGGGGAGAGGAGTGGAGATACGCAGTATTTT
-	TRBD2	TRBV20-1	TRBJ2-3	15	CSASALAGNTDTQYF	TGCAGTGCTAGTGCCCTAGCGGGAAACACAGATACGCAGTATTTT
-	-	TRBV6-4	TRBJ2-1	13	CASSTSAGNEQFF	TGTGCCAGCAGTACCTCCGCAGGAAACGAGCAGTTCTTC
-	-	TRBV19	TRBJ1-1	13	CASSRYMNTEAFF	TGTGCCAGTAGTCGTTACATGAACACTGAAGCTTTCTTT
-	TRBD2	TRBV30	TRBJ2-1	18	CACIGVALVGTSPNEQFF	TGTGCCTGCATTGGAGTAGCTCTCGTCGGGACTAGCCCCAATGAGCAGTTCTTC
-	-	TRBV6-2/TRBV6-3	TRBJ2-1	13	CASSWSEINEQFF	TGTGCCAGCAGTTGGTCGGAGATCAATGAGCAGTTCTTC
-	-	TRBV7-8	TRBJ1-1	13	CASTGPGGAEAFF	TGTGCCAGCACCGGACCTGGGGGCGCTGAAGCTTTCTTT
-	-	TRBV5-4	TRBJ2-5	16	CASSRSPMTKQETQYF	TGTGCCAGCAGCCGATCCCCCATGACTAAACAAGAGACCCAGTACTTC
-	-	TRBV2	TRBJ1-2	13	CASTPTVNYGYTF	TGTGCCAGCACCCCGACAGTTAACTATGGCTACACCTTC
-	-	TRBV25-1	TRBJ1-1	14	CASTDWGQNTEAFF	TGTGCCAGCACTGATTGGGGACAGAACACTGAAGCTTTCTTT
once	-	TRBV6-5	TRBJ2-5	13	CASSYGREETQYF	TGTGCCAGCAGTTACGGCAGGGAAGAGACCCAGTACTTC
-	TRBD2	TRBV7-9	TRBJ2-2	15	CATGTSGIYTGELFF	TGTGCCACCGGGACTAGCGGAATCTACACCGGGGAGCTGTTTTTT
-	TRBD1	TRBV6-5	TRBJ2-7	15	CASSIGQGTAYEQYF	TGTGCCAGCAGTATAGGACAGGGAACTGCCTACGAGCAGTACTTC
-	-	TRBV5-4	TRBJ1-2	13	CASSDTSGYGYTF	TGTGCCAGCAGCGATACATCTGGCTATGGCTACACCTTC
-	-	TRBV5-1	TRBJ2-2	16	CASSLAPSGPTGELFF	TGCGCCAGCAGCTTGGCCCCCAGCGGGCCCACCGGGGAGCTGTTTTTT
-	-	TRBV28	TRBJ1-1	15	CASSFLRGVNTEAFF	TGTGCCAGCAGTTTCCTCCGAGGAGTGAACACTGAAGCTTTCTTT
-	-	TRBV3-1/TRBV3-2	TRBJ1-2	14	CASSQGSANYGYTF	TGTGCCAGCAGCCAAGGGTCTGCGAACTATGGCTACACCTTC
few	-	TRBV5-1	TRBJ1-4	17	CASSLEQVSATNEKLFF	TGCGCCAGCAGCTTGGAACAGGTGTCTGCAACTAATGAAAAACTGTTTTTT
-	TRBD2	TRBV30	TRBJ2-2	15	CAWSQGLAGVGELFF	TGTGCCTGGTCCCAGGGACTAGCGGGAGTCGGGGAGCTGTTTTTT